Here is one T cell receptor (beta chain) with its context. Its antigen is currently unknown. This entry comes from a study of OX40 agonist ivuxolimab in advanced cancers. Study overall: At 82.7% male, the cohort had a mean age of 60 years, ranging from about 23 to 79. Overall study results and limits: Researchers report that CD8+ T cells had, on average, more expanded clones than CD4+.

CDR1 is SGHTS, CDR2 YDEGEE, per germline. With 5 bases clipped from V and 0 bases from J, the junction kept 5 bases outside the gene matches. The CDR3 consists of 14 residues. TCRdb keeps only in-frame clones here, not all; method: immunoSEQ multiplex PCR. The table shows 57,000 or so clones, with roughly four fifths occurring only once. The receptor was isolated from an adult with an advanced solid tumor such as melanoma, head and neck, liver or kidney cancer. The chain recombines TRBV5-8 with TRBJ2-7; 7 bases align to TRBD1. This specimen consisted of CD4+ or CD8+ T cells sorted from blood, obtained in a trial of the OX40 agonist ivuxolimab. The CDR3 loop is CASRRTGSSYEQYF. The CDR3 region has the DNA TGTGCCAGCAGGAGGACAGGCAGCTCCTACGAGCAGTACTTC.